The rows below give T cell receptor beta chains drawn from one sample of a study of OX40 agonist ivuxolimab in advanced cancers. Sequencing used immunoSEQ multiplex PCR; TCRdb keeps in-frame clones, though not all of them. The profile shows over 30,000 clones, 65% to 80% of them singletons. Material: CD4+ or CD8+ T cells sorted from blood, obtained in a trial of the OX40 agonist ivuxolimab. The receptors come from an adult with an advanced solid tumor such as melanoma, head and neck, liver or kidney cancer. Both conserved end residues are part of each CDR3. The D gene is left open where the match is weak. Size tells how often a clone was seen (once, few, many) or the class of an expanded clone, and some rows leave it out.

J: TRBJ1-1
V: TRBV7-2
size: NA
D: NA
CDR3: CASSLVRDTEAFF
DNA: TGTGCCAGCAGCTTAGTACGGGACACTGAAGCTTTCTTT

J: TRBJ1-4
V: TRBV5-1
size: NA
D: NA
CDR3: CASRRDIGEKLFF
DNA: TGCGCCAGCAGGCGGGACATTGGGGAAAAACTGTTTTTT

J: TRBJ1-1
V: TRBV28
size: NA
D: TRBD1
CDR3: CASSFWDSHPHTEAFF
DNA: TGTGCCAGCAGTTTCTGGGACAGTCACCCCCACACTGAAGCTTTCTTT

J: TRBJ1-2
V: TRBV15
size: NA
D: NA
CDR3: CATSRDTGLGGYTF
DNA: TGTGCCACCAGCAGAGATACAGGGTTAGGGGGCTACACCTTC

J: TRBJ1-4
V: TRBV7-9
size: NA
D: NA
CDR3: CASSRFPRASATNEKLFF
DNA: TGTGCCAGCAGCAGATTCCCCCGCGCCTCTGCAACTAATGAAAAACTGTTTTTT

J: TRBJ1-1
V: TRBV4-1
size: NA
D: TRBD1
CDR3: CASSQVSGGAPEAFF
DNA: TGCGCCAGCAGCCAAGTCTCAGGGGGCGCACCTGAAGCTTTCTTT

J: TRBJ1-3
V: TRBV2
size: few
D: NA
CDR3: CASSEAMGNTIYF
DNA: TGTGCCAGCAGTGAAGCCATGGGAAACACCATATATTTT

J: TRBJ2-7
V: TRBV30
size: NA
D: NA
CDR3: CAWSRVGYEQYF
DNA: TGTGCCTGGAGTAGAGTAGGCTACGAGCAGTACTTC

J: TRBJ1-1
V: TRBV29-1
size: NA
D: NA
CDR3: CSVQRGAGTEAFF
DNA: TGCAGCGTTCAGAGGGGGGCGGGCACTGAAGCTTTCTTT

J: TRBJ1-6
V: TRBV6-6
size: NA
D: TRBD1
CDR3: CASSPRQGNSPLHF
DNA: TGTGCCAGCAGTCCCCGACAGGGTAATTCACCCCTCCACTTT

J: TRBJ1-5
V: TRBV2
size: NA
D: TRBD1
CDR3: CASGSDRGRQPQHF
DNA: TGTGCCAGCGGGTCTGACAGGGGCCGTCAGCCCCAGCATTTT

J: TRBJ2-5
V: TRBV7-7
size: NA
D: NA
CDR3: CASSPRDGTQYF
DNA: TGTGCCAGCAGCCCGAGAGACGGGACCCAGTACTTC

J: TRBJ1-1
V: TRBV29-1
size: NA
D: NA
CDR3: CSDNGLNTEAFF
DNA: TGCAGCGACAACGGGTTGAACACTGAAGCTTTCTTT

J: TRBJ2-1
V: TRBV4-2
size: NA
D: TRBD2
CDR3: CASSQELAGFYNEQFF
DNA: TGTGCCAGCAGCCAAGAGCTAGCGGGGTTTTACAATGAGCAGTTCTTC

J: TRBJ1-1
V: TRBV2
size: few
D: TRBD1
CDR3: CASSQKTGHEAFF
DNA: TGTGCCAGCAGTCAAAAGACAGGGCATGAAGCTTTCTTT

J: TRBJ2-6
V: TRBV14
size: NA
D: NA
CDR3: CASSRGMNAAGANVLTF
DNA: TGTGCCAGCAGCCGGGGGATGAACGCCGCTGGGGCCAACGTCCTGACTTTC

J: TRBJ2-1
V: TRBV6-6
size: NA
D: NA
CDR3: CASNQGAYNEQFF
DNA: TGTGCCAGCAACCAGGGCGCCTACAATGAGCAGTTCTTC

J: TRBJ2-7
V: TRBV19
size: once
D: NA
CDR3: CASSIPGRGALEQYF
DNA: TGTGCCAGTAGTATCCCCGGCAGGGGGGCTTTGGAGCAGTACTTC

J: TRBJ1-1
V: TRBV10-1
size: NA
D: TRBD1
CDR3: CASSHRGPTEAFF
DNA: TGCGCCAGCAGCCACAGGGGGCCAACTGAAGCTTTCTTT

J: TRBJ1-6
V: TRBV18
size: NA
D: NA
CDR3: CASSPAAPSEGNSPLHF
DNA: TGTGCCAGCTCACCGGCGGCCCCTTCGGAGGGAAATTCACCCCTCCACTTT

J: TRBJ1-2
V: TRBV4-2
size: NA
D: NA
CDR3: CASSQDRQEGYGYTF
DNA: TGTGCCAGCAGCCAAGACCGGCAGGAGGGCTATGGCTACACCTTC

J: TRBJ1-4
V: TRBV5-8
size: NA
D: TRBD1
CDR3: CASSLAMTGGEKLFF
DNA: TGTGCCAGCAGCTTGGCAATGACAGGGGGTGAAAAACTGTTTTTT

J: TRBJ2-3
V: TRBV9
size: NA
D: NA
CDR3: CASSAWQGITDTQYF
DNA: TGTGCCAGCAGCGCTTGGCAGGGGATCACAGATACGCAGTATTTT

J: TRBJ1-4
V: TRBV6-1
size: NA
D: NA
CDR3: CASRPGLNEKLFF
DNA: TGTGCCAGCAGACCCGGGCTCAACGAAAAACTGTTTTTT

J: TRBJ1-1
V: TRBV2
size: NA
D: NA
CDR3: CASRVQDGEAFF
DNA: TGTGCCAGCAGGGTACAGGACGGTGAAGCTTTCTTT

J: TRBJ1-5
V: TRBV15
size: NA
D: TRBD1
CDR3: CATKEGQGDQPQHF
DNA: TGTGCCACCAAGGAAGGACAGGGGGATCAGCCCCAGCATTTT

J: TRBJ2-1
V: TRBV27
size: once
D: NA
CDR3: CASSLRVLGNEQFF
DNA: TGTGCCAGCAGTTTAAGGGTCCTCGGCAATGAGCAGTTCTTC

J: TRBJ1-1
V: TRBV5-1
size: NA
D: NA
CDR3: CASSLDGGNTEAFF
DNA: TGCGCCAGCAGCTTGGATGGGGGCAACACTGAAGCTTTCTTT

J: TRBJ1-1
V: TRBV7-3
size: few
D: NA
CDR3: CASSLSRGNTEAFF
DNA: TGTGCCAGCAGCTTAAGTCGGGGGAACACTGAAGCTTTCTTT

J: TRBJ2-1
V: TRBV7-8
size: NA
D: TRBD2
CDR3: CASSEKRGGFTYNEQFF
DNA: TGTGCCAGCAGCGAGAAGCGGGGGGGGTTTACCTACAATGAGCAGTTCTTC

J: TRBJ2-3
V: TRBV30
size: once
D: NA
CDR3: CAWSKRRLTDTQYF
DNA: TGTGCCTGGAGTAAGCGGAGGCTAACAGATACGCAGTATTTT

J: TRBJ2-3
V: TRBV11-1
size: NA
D: NA
CDR3: CASSLGAWDTQYF
DNA: TGTGCCAGCAGCTTAGGAGCATGGGATACGCAGTATTTT

J: TRBJ1-1
V: TRBV6-6
size: NA
D: NA
CDR3: CASSYTPRGVTEAFF
DNA: TGTGCCAGCAGTTACACCCCGAGGGGTGTTACTGAAGCTTTCTTT

J: TRBJ2-2
V: TRBV7-7
size: NA
D: NA
CDR3: CASSAGPNTGELFF
DNA: TGTGCCAGCAGCGCGGGACCGAACACCGGGGAGCTGTTTTTT

J: TRBJ2-3
V: TRBV6-5
size: NA
D: TRBD2
CDR3: CASSYFGLAGGKQYF
DNA: TGTGCCAGCAGTTACTTTGGACTAGCGGGGGGTAAGCAGTATTTT

J: TRBJ1-3
V: TRBV15
size: NA
D: TRBD1
CDR3: CATSKPGQGRGNTIYF
DNA: TGTGCCACCAGCAAGCCAGGACAGGGACGCGGAAACACCATATATTTT

J: TRBJ2-2
V: TRBV9
size: NA
D: NA
CDR3: CASSARQVNTGELFF
DNA: TGTGCCAGCAGCGCCAGACAGGTTAACACCGGGGAGCTGTTTTTT

J: TRBJ2-1
V: TRBV7-2
size: few
D: TRBD2
CDR3: CASSLLAGGGSSYNEQFF
DNA: TGTGCCAGCAGCTTACTAGCGGGGGGGGGCAGCTCCTACAATGAGCAGTTCTTC

J: TRBJ2-7
V: TRBV11-2
size: NA
D: NA
CDR3: CASSFYSSYEQYF
DNA: TGTGCCAGCAGCTTCTATAGCTCCTACGAGCAGTACTTC

J: TRBJ2-3
V: TRBV29-1
size: NA
D: NA
CDR3: CSVVRGSDTQYF
DNA: TGCAGCGTTGTCCGGGGATCAGATACGCAGTATTTT

J: TRBJ2-1
V: TRBV10-3
size: NA
D: TRBD1
CDR3: CAIRGQGWRDEQFF
DNA: TGTGCCATTAGGGGACAGGGGTGGAGAGATGAGCAGTTCTTC

J: TRBJ1-1
V: TRBV7-2
size: NA
D: NA
CDR3: CASSFGTAMNTEAFF
DNA: TGTGCCAGCAGCTTTGGGACGGCTATGAACACTGAAGCTTTCTTT

J: TRBJ2-7
V: TRBV5-1
size: NA
D: NA
CDR3: CASSLKGPEQYF
DNA: TGCGCCAGCAGCTTGAAGGGTCCCGAGCAGTACTTC

J: TRBJ1-1
V: TRBV5-1
size: NA
D: NA
CDR3: CASSLMGPTEAFF
DNA: TGCGCCAGCAGCTTGATGGGCCCCACTGAAGCTTTCTTT

J: TRBJ1-4
V: TRBV9
size: NA
D: TRBD1
CDR3: CASSPRTGSGTNEKLFF
DNA: TGTGCCAGCAGCCCACGGACAGGGTCGGGTACTAATGAAAAACTGTTTTTT

J: TRBJ2-3
V: TRBV27
size: NA
D: NA
CDR3: CASSFLDTQYF
DNA: TGTGCCAGCAGTTTTCTGGATACGCAGTATTTT

J: TRBJ1-1
V: TRBV6-5
size: NA
D: NA
CDR3: CASSYRGARTEAFF
DNA: TGTGCCAGCAGTTACCGGGGGGCGCGCACTGAAGCTTTCTTT

J: TRBJ2-7
V: TRBV2
size: medium-sized
D: NA
CDR3: CASMDSSYEQYF
DNA: TGTGCCAGCATGGACAGCTCCTACGAGCAGTACTTC

J: TRBJ1-2
V: TRBV7-2
size: NA
D: TRBD1
CDR3: CASSLAPGQGSYGYTF
DNA: TGTGCCAGCAGCTTAGCGCCGGGACAGGGGAGCTATGGCTACACCTTC

J: TRBJ1-5
V: TRBV6-5
size: NA
D: NA
CDR3: CASSEARGNQPQHF
DNA: TGTGCCAGCAGTGAGGCCAGGGGCAATCAGCCCCAGCATTTT

J: TRBJ2-1
V: TRBV6-6
size: few
D: NA
CDR3: CASKEYNEQFF
DNA: TGTGCCAGCAAAGAGTACAATGAGCAGTTCTTC

J: TRBJ1-2
V: TRBV25-1
size: NA
D: NA
CDR3: CASSGGVARGYTF
DNA: TGTGCCAGCAGTGGGGGGGTCGCCAGGGGCTACACCTTC